This T cell receptor (beta chain) was documented in a study of T and B cells in COVID-19 patients (dated by TCRdb to 2018 to 2021). Background for the entire study: In this study, adaptive immunity was profiled in COVID-19 patients who either had active infection or had recovered, using TRB and IGH repertoire sequencing of peripheral blood. A recovered cohort included about 19 patients who provided approximately 20 samples, and most of these patients had mild to moderate COVID-19 treated on an outpatient basis. The recovered cohort had a median age of 34 years, compared with around 65 years in the active-infection cohort. Of the roughly 19 patients in the active-infection cohort, 12 were critically ill and needed mechanical ventilation or ECMO. Comorbidities linked to unfavorable COVID-19 outcome were present in 18 of 20 patients in the active-infection cohort. Over 7 million TCR sequences were analysed in a TCR and BCR sequence repository that covered over 30 patients and approximately 69 time points. A couple of patients were included in both the recovered and active cohorts because samples were available from active disease and after recovery. For the repertoire analyses, the comparison was an age-matched reference group of roughly 40 healthy donors who were negative for COVID-19 antibodies. As many as 9 follow-up blood samples were taken per patient, and some of the samples covered different disease stages within the same individual.

TRB repertoires were amplified using roughly 220-550 ng of genomic DNA isolated from blood. The reads were generated on an Illumina MiSeq. Multiplex PCR with BIOMED2 TRB-A/B primer pools was used to amplify the TRB rearrangements. Illumina-compatible adapters and 7-nucleotide sample barcodes were added to the amplicons in two consecutive PCRs. All library PCRs used Phusion HS II polymerase. The amplicons were purified from gel with the NucleoSpin Gel and PCR Clean-up kit, measured on Qubit, and combined at 4 nM. Before Illumina next-generation sequencing, the quality of the amplicon pool was assessed on an Agilent 2100 Bioanalyzer. In the paper's pipeline: Annotation of TRB rearrangements was done in MiXCR 3.0.8 with the default MiXCR reference library. Non-productive reads and sequences with fewer than 2 reads were excluded, and each unique CDR3 nucleotide sequence counted as one clone. Clonality, diversity, richness and V-J gene usage were computed in R 3.5.1. GLIPH2 was used to cluster TCRs based on CDR3 similarity, and OLGA was used to calculate the generation probabilities. GLIPH2 clusters were kept only when the clusters contained at least four unique TCR clonotypes present in at least three individuals. TCRdb redid the processing of the public reads, applying fastp at Q25 and MiXCR, and retained in-frame beta chains. Every entry covers one CDR3 protein and lists the most common genes and DNA from its rows. TCRdb's processing, not the authors', yielded these V and J calls. In this sample the table shows more than 9,500 distinct CDR3 sequences, under 35% of which occur a single time. The top ten hold over 25% of the sample.

Overall results and qualifications from the work: The cohort was considered too small to assess HLA contributions to COVID-19 susceptibility or severity. Blood samples obtained from mildly ill patients during symptoms, as well as early samples obtained from severe cases, were available only in scarce numbers. Specific T cell subsets (CD4+/Treg/CD8+) and sorted SARS-CoV-2-responsive or tetramer+ T cells had not yet been sequenced, and these experiments were ongoing. The reported TCR clusters were said to need prospective validation before any clinical use. A total of fewer than 2,500 TCR clusters were exclusive to the recovered cohort, and around 32 of those clusters were low-pGen clusters. In patients with COVID-19, the usage of TRBV/TRBJ genes was reported to be strongly skewed. TRB repertoires were found to be highly clonal in active COVID-19, whereas diversity and richness at recovery were found to rise above healthy donor levels.

Trimming at the junction amounts to 5 bases on V and 0 bases on J, and the germline ends lie 10 bases apart. The CDR3 sequence holds 15 residues, the cysteine and phenylalanine included. The only DNA kept is the CDR3, 45 bases in frame from the first base. CDR1 and CDR2 (SGHTA, FQGNSA) derive from the germline V gene. This clonotype was found a few times. Its cognate antigen has yet to be identified. No much larger clonotype is one base removed from it; base qualities were not supplied. Sequenced material: blood. Recombination connected TRBV7-2 to TRBJ2-2; the D region possibly corresponds to TRBD1 (6 bases align). The TCR sequence derives from a human donor who had recovered from COVID-19. Here the CDR3 is given as CASSRQVANTGELFF. The DNA sequence follows: TGTGCCAGCAGCCGACAGGTCGCGAACACCGGGGAGCTGTTTTTT.